These T cell receptor beta chains were read from a single sample in a study of CD8+ T cells in alopecia areata. The assay was immunoSEQ multiplex PCR, and TCRdb's table has in-frame clones only and misses some. The sample records about 180,000 clones, about 53% being singletons. Source: CD8+ T cells sorted from blood, taken at week 24, from a patient treated with tofacitinib. The receptors stem from a human donor with alopecia areata. CDR3s include the opening cysteine and the closing phenylalanine or tryptophan. The D gene is left open where the match is weak. Rows may omit the clone size; those that give it use once, few, many or a size class.

D gene,J gene,clone size,V gene,CDR3 protein,CDR3 DNA
-,TRBJ1-5,-,TRBV7-2,CASSPLNQPQHF,TGTGCCAGCAGCCCCCTCAATCAGCCCCAGCATTTT
-,TRBJ2-2,many,TRBV29-1,CSVGGSRVGELFF,TGCAGCGTTGGAGGCAGTCGGGTCGGGGAGCTGTTTTTT
-,TRBJ2-1,-,TRBV4-3,CASSPQGGNEQFF,TGCGCCAGCAGCCCTCAGGGTGGTAATGAGCAGTTCTTC
-,TRBJ2-7,-,TRBV29-1,CSVEERGRANYEQYF,TGCAGCGTTGAAGAGCGGGGCAGGGCAAACTACGAGCAGTACTTC
-,TRBJ1-5,-,TRBV6-5,CASSYRQGLQPQHF,TGTGCCAGCAGTTATCGCCAGGGTCTCCAGCCCCAGCATTTT
TRBD1,TRBJ1-1,-,TRBV12-5,CASGLVRGQGAPANTEAFF,TGTGCTAGTGGTTTGGTAAGAGGACAGGGGGCTCCGGCGAACACTGAAGCTTTCTTT
-,TRBJ2-3,-,TRBV4-3,CASSQDLGSRSTDTQYF,TGCGCCAGCAGCCAAGATCTGGGGAGTCGGAGCACAGATACGCAGTATTTT
TRBD2,TRBJ2-7,few,TRBV29-1,CSVVPTGGEQYF,TGCAGCGTTGTGCCAACGGGGGGGGAGCAGTACTTC
-,TRBJ2-5,-,TRBV25-1,CASSVGREVETQYF,TGTGCCAGCAGTGTCGGTCGAGAGGTGGAGACCCAGTACTTC
-,TRBJ2-7,-,TRBV27,CASRLGPNSYEQYF,TGTGCCAGCAGGCTGGGACCGAACTCCTACGAGCAGTACTTC
TRBD2,TRBJ2-3,-,TRBV11-2,CASSFAGVDTQYF,TGTGCCAGCAGCTTTGCGGGGGTTGATACGCAGTATTTT
-,TRBJ2-3,-,TRBV6-5,CASSDSQTDTQYF,TGTGCCAGCAGCGATTCGCAGACAGATACGCAGTATTTT
-,TRBJ2-7,-,TRBV5-6,CASREDSNYYEQYF,TGTGCCAGCAGGGAGGACAGCAACTACTACGAGCAGTACTTC
-,TRBJ2-3,few,TRBV13,CASSLFDSNTQYF,TGTGCCAGCAGCTTATTCGACTCGAATACGCAGTATTTT
-,TRBJ2-7,few,TRBV11-2,CASSSGGPTYEQYF,TGTGCCAGCAGCTCCGGGGGGCCCACCTACGAGCAGTACTTC
-,TRBJ1-1,-,TRBV27,CASSLQGSTSTEAFF,TGTGCCAGCAGTCTTCAGGGGTCTACGAGCACTGAAGCTTTCTTT
-,TRBJ2-1,few,TRBV5-6,CASSPGYNEQFF,TGTGCCAGCAGCCCGGGGTACAATGAGCAGTTCTTC